The 25 T cell receptor beta chains below were found in one sample sequenced in a study of blood T cell repertoires in COVID-19. Generated by immunoSEQ multiplex PCR, the TCRdb table keeps only in-frame clones and is missing some. The table records roughly 430,000 clones, roughly 88% of them present only once. The sequenced material came from PBMCs or T cells enriched from blood (not recorded which). The origin of the receptors is a woman aged 40 to 50 with acute COVID-19.

V gene TRBV9 combines with J gene TRBJ1-2, with 8 bases identical to TRBD1. CDR3 length: 20 amino acids. Trimming removed 4 bases from V and 2 bases from J; junction bases left unmatched: 22. The germline gives CDR1 SGDLS, CDR2 YYNGEE. CDR3 DNA: TGTGCCAGCAGCCCTCTGGGACAGGCGACCATCGGGACTCGCAACTATGGCTACACCTTC. It yields the protein CASSPLGQATIGTRNYGYTF.

The chain employs TRBV5-5 and TRBJ2-3; D perhaps matches TRBD1 (6 bases). This CDR3 spans 16 amino acids. V gave up 1 base and J gave up 5 bases, with 17 bases separating them. Per the germline V gene, CDR1 is SGHKS and CDR2 is YYEKEE (reference sequence). CDR3 in amino acids: CASSLIPGHWRDTQYF. The CDR3 region has the DNA TGTGCCAGCAGCTTGATACCGGGACACTGGAGAGATACGCAGTATTTT. Using reference TRBV5-5 and TRBJ2-3 for the parts outside the CDR3, the full variable domain is DAGVTQSPTHLIKTRGQQVTLRCSPISGHKSVSWYQQVLGQGPQFIFQYYEKEERGRGNFPDRFSARQFPNYSSELNVNALLLGDSALYLCASSLIPGHWRDTQYFGPGTRLTVL.

The V and J genes are TRBV6-2 or TRBV6-3 and TRBJ2-3; 8 nucleotides agree with TRBD2. Germline V lookup: CDR1 MNHEY, CDR2 SVGEGT. The CDR3 contains 15 residues. V shed 5 bases, J shed 0 bases, and the junction held 4 bases outside the gene matches. This CDR3 is CASSVGLASTDTQYF. The CDR3 DNA reads as TGTGCCAGCAGTGTAGGACTAGCTAGCACAGATACGCAGTATTTT.

The chain links TRBV30 to TRBJ1-6; D unclear. The CDR3 is made up of 12 amino acids. Trimming removed 1 base from V and 9 bases from J, with 7 bases in between. Looked up from germline, CDR1 is GTSNPN and CDR2 is SVGIG (reference sequence). The CDR3 reads CAWSALVSPLHF. CDR3 coding DNA: TGTGCCTGGAGTGCCCTCGTTTCACCCCTCCACTTT.

The chain combines TRBV19 with TRBJ1-3; 8 bases line up with TRBD1. The CDR3 contains 15 residues. V trimming: 4 bases; J trimming: 4 bases; junction bases outside the gene matches: 6. Germline CDR1 reads LNHDA; CDR2 reads SQIVND (reference sequence). This CDR3 is CASSTLDRVGNTIYF. CDR3 DNA sequence: TGTGCCAGTAGTACCCTGGACAGGGTAGGAAACACCATATATTTT.

V and J are TRBV7-6 and TRBJ2-2; a weak D match, TRBD2 (5 bases). This CDR3 is built from 18 residues. V was cut by 0 bases and J by 1 base, with 15 bases left in between. Germline loops: CDR1 SGHVS, CDR2 FNYEAQ. The CDR3 reads CASSLARAGPLNTGELFF. The CDR3 DNA follows: TGTGCCAGCAGCTTAGCGCGGGCAGGACCACTGAACACCGGGGAGCTGTTTTTT.

This clone was counted a few times. The rearrangement uses TRBV2 and TRBJ2-5, with 7 bases that match TRBD2. V lost 3 bases, J lost 4 bases, and 8 bases stayed unmatched. The CDR3 is 15 residues long. Per the germline V gene, CDR1 is SNHLY and CDR2 is FYNNEI. CDR3 protein: CASSEVGGFRETQYF. As DNA, the CDR3 is TGTGCCAGCAGTGAGGTGGGGGGGTTTCGAGAGACCCAGTACTTC.

Comment on this clone: This same CDR3 is encoded by further DNA sequences in the sample. The rearrangement links TRBV5-1 to TRBJ1-1; TRBD1 agrees at 11 bases. CDR3 length equals 14 residues. In germline, CDR1 is SGHRS, CDR2 YFSETQ. Germline trimming cut 3 bases from V and 4 bases from J; bases unmatched to any gene: 2. Here the CDR3 reads CASSWGQGGTEAFF. As DNA, the CDR3 is TGCGCCAGCAGCTGGGGACAGGGGGGCACTGAAGCTTTCTTT.

This chain joins TRBV30 and TRBJ2-7; TRBD1 matches at 8 bases. V shed 2 bases, J shed 5 bases, and the junction held 8 bases outside the gene matches. Germline V gene sequence: CDR1 GTSNPN, CDR2 SVGIG (reference sequence). This CDR3 region has 14 residues. As DNA, the CDR3 is TGTGCCTGGAGTTCCGGGACAGGTCCCAACGAGCAGTACTTC. This translates into CAWSSGTGPNEQYF.

The genes are TRBV6-1 and TRBJ2-5; D unresolved. V was clipped by 2 bases and J by 3 bases, with 7 bases between them. Germline V lookup: CDR1 MNHNS, CDR2 SASEGT. The CDR3 has 13 residues. CDR3 sequence: CASSEIVEETQYF. For the CDR3, the DNA is TGTGCCAGCAGTGAAATAGTGGAAGAGACCCAGTACTTC.

The J gene is TRBJ1-2, the V gene TRBV2, with D perhaps matching TRBD1 (6 bases). The CDR3 spans 13 residues. Germline CDR1 and CDR2: SNHLY and FYNNEI. Deletions cut 2 bases from V and 6 bases from J, with 10 bases between. In DNA, the CDR3 is TGTGCCAGCAGTGAACGGACAGACGATGGCTACACCTTC. Protein sequence: CASSERTDDGYTF.

The chain recombines TRBV6-5 with TRBJ1-1; D unresolved. V was trimmed by 6 bases and J by 4 bases, leaving 12 bases between them. Germline V CDR1 and CDR2: MNHEY, SVGAGI. The CDR3 contains 13 residues. The CDR3 loop is CASRRSGSTEAFF. The CDR3 DNA is TGTGCCAGCAGAAGAAGTGGGAGCACTGAAGCTTTCTTT.

The chain has TRBV27 and TRBJ2-3; 11 bases map to TRBD2. There are 16 residues in the CDR3. Germline CDR1 and CDR2: MNHEY and SMNVEV (reference sequence). V trimming: 5 bases; J trimming: 2 bases; junction bases outside the gene matches: 6. CDR3 sequence reads: CASSATSGRPTDTQYF. Written as DNA, the CDR3 is TGTGCCAGCAGTGCCACTAGCGGGAGACCCACAGATACGCAGTATTTT.

The chain carries TRBV12-5 and TRBJ1-3; D gene uncertain. Germline V CDR1 and CDR2: LGHNT, FRNRAP. The V end was cut by 1 base, the J end by 3 bases, with 7 bases between. This CDR3 spans 14 amino acids. CDR3 nucleotides: TGTGCTAGTGGTTTGGGTTTACATGGAAACACCATATATTTT. Translation: CASGLGLHGNTIYF.

The rearrangement joins TRBV3-1 (or the pseudogene TRBV3-2) to TRBJ2-7, with 9 bases lining up with TRBD1. The V and J ends lost 1 base and 2 bases, in that order; junction bases with no gene match: 3. The CDR3 length is 15 residues. Germline V lookup: CDR1 LGHDT, CDR2 YNNKEL (reference sequence). The CDR3 DNA follows: TGTGCCAGCAGCCAAGGAAGGACAGGGGCCTACGAGCAGTACTTC. This encodes CASSQGRTGAYEQYF.

V gene TRBV24-1 combines with J gene TRBJ2-1, with 10 bases lining up with TRBD2. CDR3 size: 15 residues. J gave up 8 bases and V 5 bases, and 8 bases lay outside the gene matches. Germline values: CDR1 KGHDR, CDR2 SFDVKD. The CDR3: CATSVQRGGLDEQFF. CDR3 coding DNA: TGTGCCACCAGTGTACAGCGGGGGGGCTTGGATGAGCAGTTCTTC.

This chain joins TRBV25-1 and TRBJ1-1; D might be TRBD1 (6 bases). V was cut by 1 base and J by 6 bases, with 12 bases left in between. Germline CDR1 reads MGHDK; CDR2 reads SYGVNS. CDR3 size: 14 residues. The CDR3 nucleotides are TGTGCCAGCAGTGAATTGGGGGGGCGCGCTGAAGCTTTCTTT. This translates into CASSELGGRAEAFF.

The chain has TRBV7-2 and TRBJ2-5; TRBD2 agrees at 8 bases. The CDR3 runs 15 residues. The germline CDR1 and CDR2 sequences are SGHTA and FQGNSA. J lost 2 bases, V lost 3 bases, and 5 bases had no gene match. CDR3 nucleotides: TGTGCCAGCAGCTTTCAGGGACTAGAGCAAGAGACCCAGTACTTC. Translated, it gives CASSFQGLEQETQYF.

V usage is TRBV11-2 and J usage is TRBJ2-6; D is unclear. The germline CDR1 and CDR2 sequences are SGHAT and FQNNGV. The CDR3 consists of 13 residues. With 2 bases removed from V and 4 bases from J, the gap between germline ends came to 3 bases. Here the CDR3 DNA reads TGTGCCAGCAGCTTACTCGGGGCCAACGTCCTGACTTTC. Protein sequence: CASSLLGANVLTF.

As concerns this clone: Different DNA sequences within this sample yield the same CDR3. The V gene is TRBV30, the J gene TRBJ1-6, with 10 nucleotides matching TRBD1. CDR1 and CDR2 (germline): GTSNPN, SVGIG (reference sequence). The J segment lost 6 bases and the V segment lost 0 bases, leaving 5 bases of the junction unmatched. The CDR3 length is 16 residues. CDR3 sequence (DNA): TGTGCCTGGAGTGTACGCCGGACAGGGGGTAATTCACCCCTCCACTTT. Amino acid sequence: CAWSVRRTGGNSPLHF.

This chain links TRBV5-6 with TRBJ1-1; the D gene is possibly TRBD1 (6 bases). V shed 4 bases and J shed 3 bases, with 13 bases lying between them. In germline, CDR1 is SGHDT, CDR2 YYEEEE. The CDR3 is 14 amino acids. The CDR3 spells CASSPDSRDTEAFF. The CDR3 coding sequence is TGTGCCAGCAGCCCGGACAGTCGGGACACTGAAGCTTTCTTT.

DNA for the CDR3: TGTGCCAGCACCTGGGGGGTTGCAAACACCGGGGAGCTGTTTTTT. This sequence encodes CASTWGVANTGELFF. V is TRBV7-8 and J is TRBJ2-2; D perhaps matches TRBD2 (6 bases). The CDR3 is 15 residues long. Trimming removed 7 bases from V and 2 bases from J, with 14 bases in between. Germline V gives CDR1 SGHVS, CDR2 FQNEAQ.

The gene calls are TRBV5-6 and TRBJ1-2; 11 bases agree with TRBD1. Per germline, CDR1 SGHDT and CDR2 YYEEEE. Germline trimming cut 1 base from V and 6 bases from J; bases unmatched to any gene: 5. This CDR3 spans 15 amino acids. The CDR3 loop reads CASSLKDRGRDGYTF. The CDR3 DNA follows: TGTGCCAGCAGCTTGAAGGACAGGGGGCGAGATGGCTACACCTTC.

This rearrangement joins TRBV3-1 (or the pseudogene TRBV3-2) to TRBJ1-1, with D possibly TRBD1 on 6 matching bases. CDR3 length: 14 residues. CDR1 and CDR2 (germline): LGHDT, YNNKEL (reference sequence). With 3 bases removed from V and 10 bases from J, the gap between germline ends came to 18 bases. In nucleotides, the CDR3 is TGTGCCAGCAGCCATAAACAGGGTATAGGAGTAGCTTTCTTT. Its protein is CASSHKQGIGVAFF.

In its sample, this clone was seen a few times. The chain couples TRBV2 to TRBJ2-2, with 9 positions matching TRBD1. From germline, CDR1 is SNHLY and CDR2 FYNNEI. The CDR3 runs 14 residues. J was trimmed by 6 bases and V by 4 bases; bases with no gene match: 3. As DNA, the CDR3 is TGTGCCAGCAGTGGGAGGACAGGGGCCGGGGAGCTGTTTTTT. Residues: CASSGRTGAGELFF.